This T cell receptor beta chain came from a study of early T cells in non-severe SARS-CoV-2 infection. Background on the study: Bulk RNA taken from unsorted whole blood was sequenced, leaving chains unpaired.

The germline CDR1 and CDR2 sequences are KGHSH and LQKENI. The CDR3 has 13 residues. V dropped 3 bases and J dropped 5; count of bases not matched to a gene: 1. Separate cDNA molecules each had unique molecular identifiers attached to them. TCRdb processed the 5' RACE reads anew with MiXCR; each CDR3 protein has one entry. The table lists about 84,000 distinct CDR3 sequences, over 10% of them singletons. Whole-study results and caveats: Clonotype matching in VDJdb favored anti-spike CD8 responses and did not capture private and CD4 specificities.

On this clonotype: Its antigen is currently unknown.

Sequencing was performed on whole blood. The sequence was collected from an adult who was a healthcare worker with PCR-confirmed SARS-CoV-2 infection or an uninfected control (not recorded which). The chain is built from TRBV18 and TRBJ1-5; the match to TRBD1 covers 7 bases. CDR3 protein: CASSPDRYQPQHF. The CDR3 DNA is TGTGCCAGCTCACCGGACAGGTATCAGCCCCAGCATTTT.